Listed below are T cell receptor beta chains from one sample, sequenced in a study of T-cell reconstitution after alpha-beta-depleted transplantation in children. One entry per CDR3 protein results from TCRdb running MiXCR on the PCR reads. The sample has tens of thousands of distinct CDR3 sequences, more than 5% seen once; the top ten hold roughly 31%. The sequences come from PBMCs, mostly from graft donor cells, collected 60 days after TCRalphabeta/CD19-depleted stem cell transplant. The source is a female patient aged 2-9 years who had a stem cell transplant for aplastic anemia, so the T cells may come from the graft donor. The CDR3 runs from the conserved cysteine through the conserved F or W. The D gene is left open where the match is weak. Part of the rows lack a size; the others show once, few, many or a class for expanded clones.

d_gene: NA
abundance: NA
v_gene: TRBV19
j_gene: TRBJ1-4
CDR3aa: CASSVATNEKLFF
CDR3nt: TGTGCCAGCTCAGTTGCAACTAATGAAAAACTGTTTTTT

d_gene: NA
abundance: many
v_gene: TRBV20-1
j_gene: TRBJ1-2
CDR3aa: CSARDPYGYTF
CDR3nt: TGCAGTGCTAGAGACCCCTATGGCTACACCTTC

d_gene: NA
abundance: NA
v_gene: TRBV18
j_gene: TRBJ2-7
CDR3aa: CASSPGGEQYF
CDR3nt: TGTGCCAGCTCACCAGGGGGCGAGCAGTACTTC

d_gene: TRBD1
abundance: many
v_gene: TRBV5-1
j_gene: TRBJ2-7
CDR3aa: CASSTDRVEQYF
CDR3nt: TGCGCCAGCAGCACGGACAGGGTTGAGCAGTACTTC

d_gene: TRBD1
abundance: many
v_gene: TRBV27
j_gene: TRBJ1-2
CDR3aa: CASSQWKGARGYTF
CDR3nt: TGTGCCAGCAGTCAGTGGAAGGGGGCTAGAGGCTACACCTTC

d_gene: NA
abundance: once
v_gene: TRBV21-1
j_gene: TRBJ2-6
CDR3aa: CASSNNRGPPSGANVLTF
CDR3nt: TGTGCCAGCAGCAACAACAGGGGGCCCCCCTCAGGGGCCAACGTCCTGACTTTC

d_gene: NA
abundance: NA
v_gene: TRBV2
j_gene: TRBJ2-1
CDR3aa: CASSVGQGINEQFF
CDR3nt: TGTGCCAGCAGTGTGGGTCAGGGGATAAATGAGCAGTTCTTC

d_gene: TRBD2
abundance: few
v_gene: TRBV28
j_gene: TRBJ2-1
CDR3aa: CASSSRTSFEFF
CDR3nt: TGTGCCAGCAGTTCCCGGACTAGCTTTGAGTTCTTC

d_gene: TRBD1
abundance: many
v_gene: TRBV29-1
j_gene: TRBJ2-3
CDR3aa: CSVTGTGRPDTQYF
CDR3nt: TGCAGCGTTACCGGGACAGGGCGGCCAGATACGCAGTATTTT

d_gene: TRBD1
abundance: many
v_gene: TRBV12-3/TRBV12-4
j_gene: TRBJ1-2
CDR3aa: CASSQGGKDYGYTF
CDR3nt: TGTGCCAGCAGTCAAGGGGGCAAAGACTATGGCTACACCTTC

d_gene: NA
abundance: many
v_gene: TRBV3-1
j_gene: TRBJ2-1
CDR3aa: CASSLTRRAFYNEQFF
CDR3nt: TGTGCCAGCAGCCTCACCCGGAGGGCGTTTTACAATGAGCAGTTCTTC

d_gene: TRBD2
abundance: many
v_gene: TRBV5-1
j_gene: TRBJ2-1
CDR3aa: CASSLVLAGGRNEQFF
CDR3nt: TGCGCCAGCAGCTTGGTACTAGCGGGAGGGCGGAATGAGCAGTTCTTC

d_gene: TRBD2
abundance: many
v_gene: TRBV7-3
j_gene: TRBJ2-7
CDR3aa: CASSQGHRGGEQYF
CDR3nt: TGTGCCAGCAGCCAGGGACACCGGGGGGGGGAGCAGTACTTC

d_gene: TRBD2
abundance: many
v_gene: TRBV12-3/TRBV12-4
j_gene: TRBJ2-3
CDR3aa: CASKEGLASTDTQYF
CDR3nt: TGTGCCAGCAAAGAGGGACTAGCGAGCACAGATACGCAGTATTTT

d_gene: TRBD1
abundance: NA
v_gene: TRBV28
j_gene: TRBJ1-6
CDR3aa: CASSYDRGLNSPLHF
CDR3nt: TGTGCCAGCAGTTATGACAGGGGGCTTAATTCACCCCTCCACTTT

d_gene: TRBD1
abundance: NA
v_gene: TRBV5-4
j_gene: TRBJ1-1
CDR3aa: CASSWDRGGTEAFF
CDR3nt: TGTGCCAGCAGCTGGGACAGGGGTGGCACTGAAGCTTTCTTT

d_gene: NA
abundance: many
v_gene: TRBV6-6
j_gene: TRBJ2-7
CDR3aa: CASSPPLLEQYF
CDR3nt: TGTGCCAGCAGCCCACCCCTCCTCGAGCAGTACTTC

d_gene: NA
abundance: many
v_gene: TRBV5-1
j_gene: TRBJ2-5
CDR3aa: CASSTLGGAPQETQYF
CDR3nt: TGCGCCAGCAGCACCCTAGGAGGGGCTCCCCAAGAGACCCAGTACTTC

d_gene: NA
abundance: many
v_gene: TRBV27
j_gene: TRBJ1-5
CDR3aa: CASRLTQHF
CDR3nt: TGTGCCAGCCGATTGACCCAGCATTTT

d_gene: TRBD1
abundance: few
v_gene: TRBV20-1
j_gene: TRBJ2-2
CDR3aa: CSARDSGQGNTGELFF
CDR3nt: TGCAGTGCTAGAGATTCGGGACAGGGAAACACCGGGGAGCTGTTTTTT

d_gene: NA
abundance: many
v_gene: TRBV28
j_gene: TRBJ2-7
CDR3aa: CASSSPTSLVDEQYF
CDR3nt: TGTGCCAGCAGCTCGCCGACTAGTCTTGTAGACGAGCAGTACTTC

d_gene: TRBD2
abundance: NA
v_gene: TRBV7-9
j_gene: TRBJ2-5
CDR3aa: CASSLEGLVGETQYF
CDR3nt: TGTGCCAGCAGCTTGGAGGGACTAGTAGGGGAGACCCAGTACTTC

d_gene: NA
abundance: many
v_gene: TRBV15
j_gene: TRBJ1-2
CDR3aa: CATSRDHGGYGYTF
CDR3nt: TGTGCCACCAGCAGAGATCATGGAGGGTATGGCTACACCTTC

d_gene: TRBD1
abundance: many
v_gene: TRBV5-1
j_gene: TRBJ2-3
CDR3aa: CASSLIGTGTDTQYF
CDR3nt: TGCGCCAGCAGCTTGATCGGGACAGGCACAGATACGCAGTATTTT

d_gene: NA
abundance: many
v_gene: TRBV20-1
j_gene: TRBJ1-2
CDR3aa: CSAWIDGRYGYTF
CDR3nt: TGCAGTGCTTGGATAGACGGTCGCTATGGCTACACCTTC